The following is a T cell receptor beta chain sequence with its context. TCRdb re-called the 5' RACE reads through MiXCR, storing one row per CDR3 protein. The sample shows about 470,000 distinct CDR3 sequences, around 27% of them seen only once. The sample is drawn from a study of T-cell memory formation after mild COVID-19. This CDR3 has 15 amino acids. The junction had 8 bases not matched to a gene; V was cut back by 0 bases and J by 6 bases. The germline V gene encodes CDR1 SGHRS and CDR2 YFSETQ. The sample was PBMCs or a T cell subset sorted from them (not recorded which). The sequence derives from an adult woman who had mild COVID-19 (a few samples of this study predate the infection). Cell type and time point are not known. The genes are TRBV5-1 and TRBJ1-2; 7 bases map to TRBD1. The CDR3 DNA sequence: TGCGCCAGCAGCTTGGCTCAGACAGGGTTGGATGGCTACACCTTC. The encoded protein is CASSLAQTGLDGYTF.